These T cell receptor beta chains were read from a single sample in a study of blood T cell repertoires in COVID-19. Produced via immunoSEQ multiplex PCR; TCRdb's table is partial and in-frame only. Of 130,000 to 150,000 clones in the sample, around 80% were seen once. Sequencing was performed on peripheral blood. The origin of the receptors is a man in his 60s with active or convalescent COVID-19. Each CDR3 is given with its conserved first and last residue. The D gene is left open where the match is weak. Clone size is not always given. Where it is, it says once, few, many or a class for expanded clones.

NA	NA	TRBV18	TRBJ2-7	CASSPSAGSSYEQYF	TGTGCCAGCTCACCAAGTGCGGGAAGCTCCTACGAGCAGTACTTC
NA	NA	TRBV28	TRBJ2-5	CASRSPQGTQYF	TGTGCCAGCAGGTCCCCGCAGGGTACCCAGTACTTC
TRBD2	NA	TRBV7-2	TRBJ2-7	CASSLAISGRVYEQYF	TGTGCCAGCAGCTTAGCGATTAGCGGGAGAGTCTACGAGCAGTACTTC
NA	NA	TRBV2	TRBJ2-2	CASSALWANTGELFF	TGTGCCAGCAGTGCCTTATGGGCCAACACCGGGGAGCTGTTTTTT
NA	few	TRBV4-3	TRBJ2-7	CALEGCYEQYF	TGCGCATTGGAGGGCTGCTACGAGCAGTACTTC
TRBD1	NA	TRBV28	TRBJ2-2	CASSFLLSGTGSNTGELFF	TGTGCCAGCAGTTTCCTCCTTTCCGGGACAGGGTCGAACACCGGGGAGCTGTTTTTT
NA	NA	TRBV5-1	TRBJ2-1	CASSFAGSYNEQFF	TGCGCCAGCAGCTTTGCGGGATCCTACAATGAGCAGTTCTTC
NA	NA	TRBV3-1/TRBV3-2	TRBJ1-3	CASSQGEAGNTIYF	TGTGCCAGCAGCCAAGGGGAGGCTGGAAACACCATATATTTT
TRBD1	NA	TRBV19	TRBJ1-2	CASFGDRGHQTNYGYTF	TGTGCCTCCTTCGGGGACAGGGGGCACCAAACTAACTATGGCTACACCTTC
TRBD2	NA	TRBV7-2	TRBJ2-5	CASSPSGMETQYF	TGTGCCAGCAGCCCTAGCGGGATGGAGACCCAGTACTTC